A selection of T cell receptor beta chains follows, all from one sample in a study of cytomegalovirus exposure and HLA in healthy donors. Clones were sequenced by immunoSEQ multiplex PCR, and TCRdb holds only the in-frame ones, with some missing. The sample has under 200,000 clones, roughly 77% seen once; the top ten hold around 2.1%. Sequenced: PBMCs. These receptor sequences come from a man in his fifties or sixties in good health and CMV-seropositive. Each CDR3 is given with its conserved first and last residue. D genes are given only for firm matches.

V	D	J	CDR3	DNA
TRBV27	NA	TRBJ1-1	CASSLGRYTEAFF	TGTGCCAGCAGTTTGGGCAGATACACTGAAGCTTTCTTT
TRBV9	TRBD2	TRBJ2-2	CASSAASGGAGELFF	TGTGCCAGCAGCGCCGCTAGCGGGGGGGCTGGGGAGCTGTTTTTT
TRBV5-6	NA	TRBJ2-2	CASSLRLGANTGELFF	TGTGCCAGCAGCCTAAGACTAGGGGCGAACACCGGGGAGCTGTTTTTT
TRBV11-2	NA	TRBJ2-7	CASASAYEQYF	TGTGCCAGCGCTTCGGCCTACGAGCAGTACTTC
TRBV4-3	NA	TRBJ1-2	CASSPNEGYGYTF	TGCGCCAGCAGCCCAAACGAGGGCTATGGCTACACCTTC
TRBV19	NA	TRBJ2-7	CASGGTADGEQYF	TGTGCCAGTGGGGGGACAGCGGACGGCGAGCAGTACTTC
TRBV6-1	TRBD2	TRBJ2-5	CASSEVGLAGGQETQYF	TGTGCCAGCAGTGAGGTTGGACTAGCGGGGGGCCAAGAGACCCAGTACTTC
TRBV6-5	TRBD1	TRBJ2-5	CASRIRDRGTQYF	TGTGCCAGCAGGATCCGGGACAGGGGGACCCAGTACTTC
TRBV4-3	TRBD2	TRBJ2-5	CASSQGGGGETQYF	TGCGCCAGCAGCCAAGGGGGGGGTGGCGAGACCCAGTACTTC
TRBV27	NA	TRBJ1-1	CASSFRGGGTAFF	TGTGCCAGCAGCTTTAGGGGGGGAGGGACCGCTTTCTTT
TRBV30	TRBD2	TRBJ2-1	CAWSARGGTYNEQFF	TGTGCCTGGAGTGCTCGGGGGGGCACCTACAATGAGCAGTTCTTC
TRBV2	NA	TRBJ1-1	CASRKEGPEAFF	TGTGCCAGCAGGAAAGAGGGCCCTGAAGCTTTCTTT
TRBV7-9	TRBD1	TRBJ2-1	CASSYPGQGGNEQFF	TGTGCCAGCAGCTACCCGGGACAGGGCGGCAATGAGCAGTTCTTC